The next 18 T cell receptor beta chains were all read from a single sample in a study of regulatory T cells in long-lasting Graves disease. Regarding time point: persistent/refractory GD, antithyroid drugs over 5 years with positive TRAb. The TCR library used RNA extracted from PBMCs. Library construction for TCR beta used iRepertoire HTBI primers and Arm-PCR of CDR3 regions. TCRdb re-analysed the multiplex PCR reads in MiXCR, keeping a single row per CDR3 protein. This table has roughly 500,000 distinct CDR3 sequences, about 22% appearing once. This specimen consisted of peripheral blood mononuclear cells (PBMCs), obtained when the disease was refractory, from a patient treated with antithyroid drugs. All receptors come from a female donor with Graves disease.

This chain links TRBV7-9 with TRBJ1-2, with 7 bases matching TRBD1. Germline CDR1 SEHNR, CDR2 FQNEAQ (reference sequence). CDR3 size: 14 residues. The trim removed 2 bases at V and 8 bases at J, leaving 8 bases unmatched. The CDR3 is CASSLSGTEYGYTF. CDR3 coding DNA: TGTGCCAGCAGCTTATCCGGGACAGAATACGGCTACACCTTC.

The CDR3 nucleotides are TGTGCCAGCAGTTTCGTGGCGGTAAGGGGGACCCAGTACTTC. Protein product: CASSFVAVRGTQYF. V usage is TRBV27 and J usage is TRBJ2-5, with a possible D match to TRBD1 (5 bases). The CDR3 has 14 residues. CDR1 and CDR2 (germline): MNHEY, SMNVEV (reference sequence). Trimming took off 3 bases at V and 7 bases at J, with 15 bases between the two ends.

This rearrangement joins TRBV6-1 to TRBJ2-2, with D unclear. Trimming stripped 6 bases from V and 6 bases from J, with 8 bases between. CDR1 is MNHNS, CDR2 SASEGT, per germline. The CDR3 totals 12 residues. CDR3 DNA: TGTGCCAGCAGGAGAGGTCCCGGGGAGCTGTTTTTT. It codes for CASRRGPGELFF.

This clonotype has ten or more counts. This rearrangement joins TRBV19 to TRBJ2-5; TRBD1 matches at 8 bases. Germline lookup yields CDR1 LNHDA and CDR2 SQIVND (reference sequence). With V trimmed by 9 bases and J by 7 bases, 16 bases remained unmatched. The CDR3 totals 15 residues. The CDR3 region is CASHAGGTGSGTQYF. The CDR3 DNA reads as TGTGCCAGCCACGCAGGTGGGACAGGTAGCGGGACCCAGTACTTC. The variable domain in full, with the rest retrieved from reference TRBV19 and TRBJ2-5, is DGGITQSPKYLFRKEGQNVTLSCEQNLNHDAMYWYRQDPGQGLRLIYYSQIVNDFQKGDIAEGYSVSREKKESFPLTVTSAQKNPTAFYLCASHAGGTGSGTQYFGPGTRLLVL.

The CDR3 coding sequence is TGTGCCAGCTCTCGGACTAGCGGAGTCCAAGAGACCCAGTACTTC. The encoded protein is CASSRTSGVQETQYF. The chain has TRBV18 and TRBJ2-5; 10 bases agree with TRBD2. V gave up 6 bases and J gave up 1 base; unmatched junction bases: 5. The germline V gene has CDR1 KGHSH and CDR2 LQKENI. The CDR3 has 15 residues.

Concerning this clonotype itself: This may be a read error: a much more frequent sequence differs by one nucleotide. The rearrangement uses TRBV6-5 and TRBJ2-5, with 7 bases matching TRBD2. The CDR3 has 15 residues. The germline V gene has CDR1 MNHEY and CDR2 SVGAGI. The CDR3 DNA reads TGTGCCAGCAGTTATTCGGATGGGAGGGGAGAGACCCAGTGCTTC. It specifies CASSYSDGRGETQCF.

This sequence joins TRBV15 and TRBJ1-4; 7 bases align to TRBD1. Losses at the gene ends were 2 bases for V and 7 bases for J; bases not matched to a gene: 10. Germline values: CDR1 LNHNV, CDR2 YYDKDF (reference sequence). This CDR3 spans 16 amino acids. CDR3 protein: CATSRIRQGGSEKLFF. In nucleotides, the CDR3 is TGTGCCACCAGCAGAATAAGACAGGGAGGGAGTGAAAAACTGTTTTTT. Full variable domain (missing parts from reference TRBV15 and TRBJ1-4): DAMVIQNPRYQVTQFGKPVTLSCSQTLNHNVMYWYQQKSSQAPKLLFHYYDKDFNNEADTPDNFQSRRPNTSFCFLDIRSPGLGDTAMYLCATSRIRQGGSEKLFFGSGTQLSVL.

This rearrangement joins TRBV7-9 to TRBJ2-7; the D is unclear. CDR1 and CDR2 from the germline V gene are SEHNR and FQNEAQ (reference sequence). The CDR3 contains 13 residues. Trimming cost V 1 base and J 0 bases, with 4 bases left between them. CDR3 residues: CASSLERSYEQYF. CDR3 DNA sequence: TGTGCCAGCAGCTTAGAACGCTCCTACGAGCAGTACTTC.

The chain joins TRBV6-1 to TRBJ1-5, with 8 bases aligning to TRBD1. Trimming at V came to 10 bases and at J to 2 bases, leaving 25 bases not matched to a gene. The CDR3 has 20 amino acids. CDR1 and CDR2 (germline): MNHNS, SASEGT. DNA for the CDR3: TGTGCCATCCCGCAGGGGGCCATTATCTCGCACAGGGTCGGCAATCAGCCCCAGCATTTT. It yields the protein CAIPQGAIISHRVGNQPQHF.

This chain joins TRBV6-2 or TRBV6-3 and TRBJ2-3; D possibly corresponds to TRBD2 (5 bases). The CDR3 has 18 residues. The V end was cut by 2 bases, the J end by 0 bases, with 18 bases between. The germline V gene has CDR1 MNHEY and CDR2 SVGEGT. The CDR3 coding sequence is TGTGCCAGCAGTTACAACAGCGGCTTTTCTACTAGCACAGATACGCAGTATTTT. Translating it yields CASSYNSGFSTSTDTQYF.

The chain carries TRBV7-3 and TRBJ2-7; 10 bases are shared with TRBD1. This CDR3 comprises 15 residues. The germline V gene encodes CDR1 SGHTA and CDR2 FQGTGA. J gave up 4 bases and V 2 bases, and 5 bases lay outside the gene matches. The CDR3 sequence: CASSLSGQGRYEQYF. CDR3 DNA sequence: TGTGCCAGCAGCTTATCGGGACAGGGGAGATACGAGCAGTACTTC.

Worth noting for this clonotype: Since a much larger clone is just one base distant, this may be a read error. CDR3 nucleotides: TGTGCCAGCGCCCAAGAGGACTGGAGCTCTGGAAACACCATATATTTT. As protein: CASAQEDWSSGNTIYF. The chain combines TRBV6-2 or TRBV6-3 with TRBJ1-3; no firm D call. CDR3 length equals 16 residues. Trimming removed 8 bases at V and 0 bases at J, with 17 bases between. Germline lookup yields CDR1 MNHEY and CDR2 SVGEGT.

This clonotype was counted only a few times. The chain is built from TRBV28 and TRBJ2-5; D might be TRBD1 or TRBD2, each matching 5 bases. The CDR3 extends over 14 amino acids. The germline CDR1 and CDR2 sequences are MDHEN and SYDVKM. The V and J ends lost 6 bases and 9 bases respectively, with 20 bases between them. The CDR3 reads CASSPGPYEEAQYF. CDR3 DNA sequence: TGTGCCAGCAGCCCGGGACCTTACGAGGAGGCCCAGTACTTC.

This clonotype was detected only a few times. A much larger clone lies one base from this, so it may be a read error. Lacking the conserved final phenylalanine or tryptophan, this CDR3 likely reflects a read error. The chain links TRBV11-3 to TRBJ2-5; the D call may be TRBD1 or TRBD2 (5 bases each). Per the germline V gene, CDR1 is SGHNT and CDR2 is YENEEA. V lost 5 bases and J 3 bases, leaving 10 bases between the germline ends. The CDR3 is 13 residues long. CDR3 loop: CASSTGLEETQYS. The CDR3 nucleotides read TGTGCCAGCAGCACAGGACTCGAAGAGACCCAGTACTCC.

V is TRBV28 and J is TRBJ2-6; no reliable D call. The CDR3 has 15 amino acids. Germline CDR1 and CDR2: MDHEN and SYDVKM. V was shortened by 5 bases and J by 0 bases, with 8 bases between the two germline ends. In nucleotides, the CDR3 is TGTGCCAGCAGTCCAGGCTACTCTGGGGCCAACGTCCTGACTTTC. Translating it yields CASSPGYSGANVLTF. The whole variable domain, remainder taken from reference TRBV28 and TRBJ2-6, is DVKVTQSSRYLVKRTGEKVFLECVQDMDHENMFWYRQDPGLGLRLIYFSYDVKMKEKGDIPEGYSVSREKKERFSLILESASTNQTSMYLCASSPGYSGANVLTFGAGSRLTVL.

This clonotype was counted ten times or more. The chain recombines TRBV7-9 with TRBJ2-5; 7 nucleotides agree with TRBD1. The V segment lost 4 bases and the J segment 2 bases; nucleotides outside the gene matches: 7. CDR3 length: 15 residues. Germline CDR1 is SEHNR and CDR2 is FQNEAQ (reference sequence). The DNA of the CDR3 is TGTGCCAGCAGCTCCGGACAGGATCGGCAAGAGACCCAGTACTTC. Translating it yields CASSSGQDRQETQYF.

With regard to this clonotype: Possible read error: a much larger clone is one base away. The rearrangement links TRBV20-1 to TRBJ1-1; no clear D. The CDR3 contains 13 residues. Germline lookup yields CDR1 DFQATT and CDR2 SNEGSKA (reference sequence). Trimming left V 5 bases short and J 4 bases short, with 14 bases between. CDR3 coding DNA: TGCAGTGCTCCCGAGGACCTGAGCACTGAAGCTTTCTTT. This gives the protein CSAPEDLSTEAFF.

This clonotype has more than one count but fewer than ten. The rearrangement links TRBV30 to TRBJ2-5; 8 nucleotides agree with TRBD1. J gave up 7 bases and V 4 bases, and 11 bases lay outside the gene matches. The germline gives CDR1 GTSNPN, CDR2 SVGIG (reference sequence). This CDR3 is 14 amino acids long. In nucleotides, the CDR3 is TGTGCCTGGACATCGAGGACAGGGACATCGACCCAGTACTTC. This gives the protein CAWTSRTGTSTQYF. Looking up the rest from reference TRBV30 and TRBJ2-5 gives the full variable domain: SQTIHQWPATLVQPVGSPLSLECTVEGTSNPNLYWYRQAAGRGLQLLFYSVGIGQISSEVPQNLSASRPQDRQFILSSKKLLLSDSGFYLCAWTSRTGTSTQYFGPGTRLLVL.